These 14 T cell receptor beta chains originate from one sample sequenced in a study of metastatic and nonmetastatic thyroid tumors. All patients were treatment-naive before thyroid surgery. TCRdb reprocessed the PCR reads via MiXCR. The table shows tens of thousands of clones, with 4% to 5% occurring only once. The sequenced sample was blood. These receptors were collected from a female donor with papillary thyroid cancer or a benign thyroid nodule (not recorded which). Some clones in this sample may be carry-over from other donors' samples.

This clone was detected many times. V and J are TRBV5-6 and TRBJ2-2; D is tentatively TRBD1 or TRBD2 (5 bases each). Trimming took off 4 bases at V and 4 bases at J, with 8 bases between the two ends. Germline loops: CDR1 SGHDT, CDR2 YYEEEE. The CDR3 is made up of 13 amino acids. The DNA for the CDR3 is TGTGCCAGCAGCACGGGACCCACCGGGGAGCTGTTTTTT. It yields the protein CASSTGPTGELFF.

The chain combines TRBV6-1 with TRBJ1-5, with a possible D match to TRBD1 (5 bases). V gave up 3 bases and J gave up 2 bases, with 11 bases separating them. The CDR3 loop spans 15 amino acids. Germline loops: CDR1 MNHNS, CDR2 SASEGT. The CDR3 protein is CASSEGRAGNQPQHF. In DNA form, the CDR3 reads TGTGCCAGCAGTGAGGGCAGGGCTGGCAATCAGCCCCAGCATTTT.

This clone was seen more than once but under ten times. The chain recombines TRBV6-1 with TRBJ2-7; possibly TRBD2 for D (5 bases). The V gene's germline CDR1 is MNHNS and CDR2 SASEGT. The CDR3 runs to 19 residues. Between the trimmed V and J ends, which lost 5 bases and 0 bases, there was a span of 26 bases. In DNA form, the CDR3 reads TGTGCCAGCAGTACCTTGGTCGCTAGCTCAGAAGGCGGCTCCTACGAGCAGTACTTC. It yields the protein CASSTLVASSEGGSYEQYF.

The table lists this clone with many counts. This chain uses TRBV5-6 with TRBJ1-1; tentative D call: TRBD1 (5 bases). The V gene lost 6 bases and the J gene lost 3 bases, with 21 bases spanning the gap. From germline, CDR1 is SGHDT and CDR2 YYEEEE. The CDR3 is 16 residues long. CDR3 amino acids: CASIPLGEGGDTEAFF. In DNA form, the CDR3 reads TGTGCCAGCATCCCTTTAGGGGAGGGTGGGGACACTGAAGCTTTCTTT.

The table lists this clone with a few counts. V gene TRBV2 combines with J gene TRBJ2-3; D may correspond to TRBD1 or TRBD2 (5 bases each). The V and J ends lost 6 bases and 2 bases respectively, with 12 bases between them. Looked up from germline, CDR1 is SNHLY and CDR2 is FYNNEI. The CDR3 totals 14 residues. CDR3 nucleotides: TGTGCCAGCAGGCCGGGACGCGTCACAGATACGCAGTATTTT. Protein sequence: CASRPGRVTDTQYF.

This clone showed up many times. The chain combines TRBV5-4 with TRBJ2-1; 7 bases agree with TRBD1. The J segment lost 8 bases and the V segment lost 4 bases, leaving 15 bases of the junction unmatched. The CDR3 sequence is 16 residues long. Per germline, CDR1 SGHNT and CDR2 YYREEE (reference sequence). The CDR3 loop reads CASSHPRQGPFDEQFF. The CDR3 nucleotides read TGTGCCAGCAGCCACCCCCGACAGGGACCCTTCGATGAGCAGTTCTTC.

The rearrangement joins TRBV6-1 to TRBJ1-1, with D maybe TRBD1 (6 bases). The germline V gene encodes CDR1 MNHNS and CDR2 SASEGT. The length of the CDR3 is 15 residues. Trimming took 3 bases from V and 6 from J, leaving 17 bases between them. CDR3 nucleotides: TGTGCCAGCAGTGATGTCGCTGGGGGCGCCCCTGAAGCTTTCTTT. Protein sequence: CASSDVAGGAPEAFF.

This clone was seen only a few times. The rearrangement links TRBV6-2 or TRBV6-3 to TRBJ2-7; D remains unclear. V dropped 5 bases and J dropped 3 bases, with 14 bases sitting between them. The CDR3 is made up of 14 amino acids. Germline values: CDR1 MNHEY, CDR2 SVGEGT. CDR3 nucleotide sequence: TGTGCCAGCAGTGACGTATCCAGCTACTACGAGCAGTACTTC. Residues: CASSDVSSYYEQYF.

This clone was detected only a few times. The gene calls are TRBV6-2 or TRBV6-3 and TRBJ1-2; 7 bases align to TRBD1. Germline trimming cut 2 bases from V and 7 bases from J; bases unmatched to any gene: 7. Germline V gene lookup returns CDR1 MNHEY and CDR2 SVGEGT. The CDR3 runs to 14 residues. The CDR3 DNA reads TGTGCCAGCAGTTACGGACAGGCCCTCTTTGGCTACACCTTC. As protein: CASSYGQALFGYTF.

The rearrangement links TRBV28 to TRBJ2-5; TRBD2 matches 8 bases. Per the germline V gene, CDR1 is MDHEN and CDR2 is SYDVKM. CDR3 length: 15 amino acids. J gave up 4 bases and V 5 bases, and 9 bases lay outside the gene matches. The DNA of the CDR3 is TGTGCCAGCAGTCCCCTTGCGGCGGGAGGAGAGACCCAGTACTTC. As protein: CASSPLAAGGETQYF.

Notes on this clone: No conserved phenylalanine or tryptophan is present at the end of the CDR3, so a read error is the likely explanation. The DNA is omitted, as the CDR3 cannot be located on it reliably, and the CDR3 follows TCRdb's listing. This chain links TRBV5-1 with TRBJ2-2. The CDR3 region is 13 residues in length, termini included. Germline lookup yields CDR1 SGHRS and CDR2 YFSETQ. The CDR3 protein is CASSYGGSGEMFS.

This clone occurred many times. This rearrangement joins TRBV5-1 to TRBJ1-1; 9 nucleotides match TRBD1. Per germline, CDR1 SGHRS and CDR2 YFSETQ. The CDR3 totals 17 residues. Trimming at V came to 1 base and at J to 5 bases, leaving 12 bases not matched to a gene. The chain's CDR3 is CASSLWGGQGVGTEAFF. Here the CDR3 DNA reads TGCGCCAGCAGCTTGTGGGGGGGACAGGGCGTGGGGACTGAAGCTTTCTTT. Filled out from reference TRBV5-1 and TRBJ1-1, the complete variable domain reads KAGVTQTPRYLIKTRGQQVTLSCSPISGHRSVSWYQQTPGQGLQFLFEYFSETQRNKGNFPGRFSGRQFSNSRSEMNVSTLELGDSALYLCASSLWGGQGVGTEAFFGQGTRLTVV.

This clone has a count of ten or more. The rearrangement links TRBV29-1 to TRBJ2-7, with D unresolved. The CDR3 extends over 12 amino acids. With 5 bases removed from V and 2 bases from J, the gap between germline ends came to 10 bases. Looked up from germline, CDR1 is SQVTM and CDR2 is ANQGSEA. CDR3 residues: CSVSGLAYEQYF. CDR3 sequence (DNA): TGCAGCGTTTCCGGGTTAGCCTACGAGCAGTACTTC.

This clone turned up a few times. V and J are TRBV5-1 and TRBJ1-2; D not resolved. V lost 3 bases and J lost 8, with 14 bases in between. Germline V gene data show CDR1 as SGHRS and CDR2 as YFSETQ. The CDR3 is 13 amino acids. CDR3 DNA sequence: TGCGCCAGCAGCTACGATGGCCTCTTGGGCTACACCTTC. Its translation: CASSYDGLLGYTF.